This T cell receptor (beta chain) was captured by sequencing in a study of blood T cell repertoires in COVID-19. Study context: From T cells, B-cell-depleted T cells, or PBMCs came the material, which was cDNA or gDNA.

The CDR3 length is 14 residues. Trimming took off 3 bases at V and 7 bases at J, with 16 bases between the two ends. Germline assignment: CDR1 SGHRS and CDR2 YFSETQ. Clinical history as reported by participants underpinned cohort assignment. Under the authors' procedure: How many nucleated cells were present was estimated from reference gene primer amplification. Clones were sequenced by immunoSEQ multiplex PCR, and TCRdb holds only the in-frame ones, with some missing. The DNA gave D and trimming, while V, J and clone size come from that table. The data hold over 200,000 clones, with approximately 84% observed a single time.

J is TRBJ1-2 and V is TRBV5-1; a possible D gene is TRBD1 (5 bases). The sequence derives from a man aged 35-49 years who had recovered from COVID-19. Source material: PBMCs or T cells enriched from blood (not recorded which). The CDR3 sequence: CASSWTSGATGYTF. For the CDR3, the DNA is TGCGCCAGCAGCTGGACTAGCGGGGCTACTGGCTACACCTTC.